Listed below are T cell receptor beta chains from one sample, sequenced in a study of a mutant IDH1 vaccine in newly diagnosed glioma. The data were produced by immunoSEQ multiplex PCR, yet TCRdb's version contains in-frame clones alone and is incomplete. The sample has about 34,000 clones; just under 90% are singletons. Antigens for these TCRs are unknown. Sequencing used PBMCs, obtained from a glioma patient whose treatment included an IDH1 peptide vaccine. Receptors were obtained from a woman younger than 45 with glioma. CDR3s include the opening cysteine and the closing phenylalanine or tryptophan. D genes are given only for firm matches. Only some rows state a clone size, as once, few, many or a class for expanded clones.

abundance: few; d_gene: -; j_gene: TRBJ1-1; v_gene: TRBV6-5; CDR3nt: TGTGCCAGCAGTTACCCAGGAGAAGCTTTCTTT; CDR3aa: CASSYPGEAFF
abundance: -; d_gene: TRBD1; j_gene: TRBJ1-1; v_gene: TRBV10-3; CDR3nt: TGTGCCATCGTGACAGGGGCCGGTAGCACTGAAGCTTTCTTT; CDR3aa: CAIVTGAGSTEAFF
abundance: -; d_gene: -; j_gene: TRBJ2-5; v_gene: TRBV7-2; CDR3nt: TGTGCCAGCAGCCGCTCACTTGCACAAGAGACCCAGTACTTC; CDR3aa: CASSRSLAQETQYF
abundance: -; d_gene: TRBD1; j_gene: TRBJ2-1; v_gene: TRBV6-6; CDR3nt: TGTGCCAGCAGTTGGGGGACAGGGATCAATGAGCAGTTCTTC; CDR3aa: CASSWGTGINEQFF
abundance: -; d_gene: TRBD2; j_gene: TRBJ2-7; v_gene: TRBV5-8; CDR3nt: TGTGCCAGCAGACCCGGACTAGCGGGCCCTTTCTCCTACGAGCAGTACTTC; CDR3aa: CASRPGLAGPFSYEQYF
abundance: -; d_gene: TRBD2; j_gene: TRBJ2-3; v_gene: TRBV29-1; CDR3nt: TGCAGCGTTGAACCCCTAGCGGGGGGTGTAGATACGCAGTATTTT; CDR3aa: CSVEPLAGGVDTQYF
abundance: -; d_gene: TRBD1; j_gene: TRBJ2-7; v_gene: TRBV18; CDR3nt: TGTGCCAGCTCAACGGACAGGGGTGTTTACGAGCAGTACTTC; CDR3aa: CASSTDRGVYEQYF
abundance: -; d_gene: -; j_gene: TRBJ1-4; v_gene: TRBV9; CDR3nt: TGTGCCAGCAGCCGGACGGAGGGGACTAATGAAAAACTGTTTTTT; CDR3aa: CASSRTEGTNEKLFF
abundance: -; d_gene: -; j_gene: TRBJ1-2; v_gene: TRBV5-1; CDR3nt: TGCGCCAGCAGCTTGGCCGAGCCGGGGTCCGGCTACACCTTC; CDR3aa: CASSLAEPGSGYTF
abundance: once; d_gene: -; j_gene: TRBJ1-1; v_gene: TRBV9; CDR3nt: TGTGCCAGCGGGCGGACGGTTAACACTGAAGCTTTCTTT; CDR3aa: CASGRTVNTEAFF
abundance: few; d_gene: -; j_gene: TRBJ2-5; v_gene: TRBV5-1; CDR3nt: TGCGCCAGCAGCTTGGCTCTTATAGCAGAGACCCAGTACTTC; CDR3aa: CASSLALIAETQYF
abundance: -; d_gene: -; j_gene: TRBJ2-7; v_gene: TRBV6-1; CDR3nt: TGTGCCAGCAGTGACCGCTCCTACGAGCAGTACTTC; CDR3aa: CASSDRSYEQYF
abundance: once; d_gene: TRBD2; j_gene: TRBJ2-7; v_gene: TRBV4-1; CDR3nt: TGCGCCAGCAGCCAAGTGGGAGGGTCTGCCTACGAGCAGTACTTC; CDR3aa: CASSQVGGSAYEQYF
abundance: -; d_gene: TRBD2; j_gene: TRBJ2-1; v_gene: TRBV10-3; CDR3nt: TGTGCCATCGGGGGGGGGAATGAGCAGTTCTTC; CDR3aa: CAIGGGNEQFF
abundance: -; d_gene: TRBD1; j_gene: TRBJ1-4; v_gene: TRBV10-2; CDR3nt: TGCGCCACCACAGGGGGCGTTAATGAAAAACTGTTTTTT; CDR3aa: CATTGGVNEKLFF
abundance: -; d_gene: TRBD1; j_gene: TRBJ1-1; v_gene: TRBV6-1; CDR3nt: TGTGCCAGCAGCGACCGGAACAGGGGGGGTGAAGCTTTCTTT; CDR3aa: CASSDRNRGGEAFF
abundance: -; d_gene: TRBD2; j_gene: TRBJ2-5; v_gene: TRBV4-2; CDR3nt: TGTGCCAGCGCCATGCGCAGGGCGGGGGGCCTAGAGACCCAGTACTTC; CDR3aa: CASAMRRAGGLETQYF
abundance: -; d_gene: -; j_gene: TRBJ2-5; v_gene: TRBV7-9; CDR3nt: TGTGCCAGCAGCTTACGGGGGACCCAAGAGACCCAGTACTTC; CDR3aa: CASSLRGTQETQYF
abundance: -; d_gene: -; j_gene: TRBJ1-6; v_gene: TRBV7-9; CDR3nt: TGTGCCAGCAGCAGGACAGTCTTTAATTCACCCCTCCACTTT; CDR3aa: CASSRTVFNSPLHF
abundance: -; d_gene: -; j_gene: TRBJ1-5; v_gene: TRBV6-1; CDR3nt: TGTGCCAGCAGCGAGGGGGGAAATCAGCCCCAGCATTTT; CDR3aa: CASSEGGNQPQHF
abundance: -; d_gene: -; j_gene: TRBJ1-6; v_gene: TRBV9; CDR3nt: TGTGCCAGCAGGGGAGGAAATTCACCCCTCCACTTT; CDR3aa: CASRGGNSPLHF
abundance: -; d_gene: TRBD1; j_gene: TRBJ2-2; v_gene: TRBV7-2; CDR3nt: TGTGCCAGCAGCTTAGTGCGGTCGGGGACAGGGGGAGAGGAGCTGTTTTTT; CDR3aa: CASSLVRSGTGGEELFF
abundance: -; d_gene: -; j_gene: TRBJ1-5; v_gene: TRBV7-8; CDR3nt: TGTGCCAGCAGCCCAACGAGGAATCGGAATCAGCCCCAGCATTTT; CDR3aa: CASSPTRNRNQPQHF
abundance: -; d_gene: -; j_gene: TRBJ1-2; v_gene: TRBV5-6; CDR3nt: TGTGCCAGCAGCTTGGAGTATTATGGCTACACCTTC; CDR3aa: CASSLEYYGYTF
abundance: -; d_gene: -; j_gene: TRBJ1-1; v_gene: TRBV7-2; CDR3nt: TGTGCCAGCAGCTTACGACCCGGCAGGGGCGGAGCTTTCTTT; CDR3aa: CASSLRPGRGGAFF
abundance: few; d_gene: -; j_gene: TRBJ1-2; v_gene: TRBV5-6; CDR3nt: TGTGCCACAAGGGACGGCACTTTCTATGGCTACACCTTC; CDR3aa: CATRDGTFYGYTF
abundance: -; d_gene: -; j_gene: TRBJ1-5; v_gene: TRBV19; CDR3nt: TGTGCCAGTAGTATCAGGGGAGAGTGGGGCAATCAGCCCCAGCATTTT; CDR3aa: CASSIRGEWGNQPQHF
abundance: -; d_gene: TRBD2; j_gene: TRBJ2-3; v_gene: TRBV4-3; CDR3nt: TGCGCCAGCAGCCAAGATCTTTTGGGCCTAGCGGGGGGGCTCCCCCCAGATACGCAGTATTTT; CDR3aa: CASSQDLLGLAGGLPPDTQYF
abundance: -; d_gene: -; j_gene: TRBJ1-5; v_gene: TRBV7-9; CDR3nt: TGTGCCAGCAGCTTAGGGGCAGGGGTCAATCAGCCCCAGCATTTT; CDR3aa: CASSLGAGVNQPQHF
abundance: -; d_gene: -; j_gene: TRBJ2-2; v_gene: TRBV7-9; CDR3nt: TGTGCCAGCATCCCGGAAGCCACCGGGGAGCTGTTTTTT; CDR3aa: CASIPEATGELFF
abundance: -; d_gene: TRBD1; j_gene: TRBJ1-6; v_gene: TRBV4-1; CDR3nt: TGCGCCAGCAGCCAACAGGGACAGAGATATTCACCCCTCCACTTT; CDR3aa: CASSQQGQRYSPLHF
abundance: -; d_gene: -; j_gene: TRBJ1-5; v_gene: TRBV6-1; CDR3nt: TGTGCCAGCGAGGTAGGAGTTGGGCGGCCCCAGCATTTT; CDR3aa: CASEVGVGRPQHF
abundance: -; d_gene: TRBD2; j_gene: TRBJ2-5; v_gene: TRBV4-1; CDR3nt: TGCGCCAGCAGCCACGGACTAGAGAAAGAGACCCAGTACTTC; CDR3aa: CASSHGLEKETQYF
abundance: -; d_gene: TRBD1; j_gene: TRBJ1-2; v_gene: TRBV2; CDR3nt: TGTGCCAGCAGCCAAGGACAGGGGGCTTATGGCTACACCTTC; CDR3aa: CASSQGQGAYGYTF
abundance: few; d_gene: -; j_gene: TRBJ1-2; v_gene: TRBV5-1; CDR3nt: TGCGCCAGCACCGAGGAGGACTATGGCTACACCTTC; CDR3aa: CASTEEDYGYTF
abundance: once; d_gene: TRBD1; j_gene: TRBJ1-2; v_gene: TRBV6-5; CDR3nt: TGTGCCAGCAGGGACAGGGGCTACGGCTACACCTTC; CDR3aa: CASRDRGYGYTF
abundance: -; d_gene: -; j_gene: TRBJ1-4; v_gene: TRBV7-9; CDR3nt: TGTGCCAGCAGCCCACAGCGAACTAATGAAAAACTGTTTTTT; CDR3aa: CASSPQRTNEKLFF
abundance: -; d_gene: -; j_gene: TRBJ2-3; v_gene: TRBV9; CDR3nt: TGTGCCAGCAGCGTGGGCCTAGGGGGGCAGGTCACAGATACGCAGTATTTT; CDR3aa: CASSVGLGGQVTDTQYF
abundance: -; d_gene: -; j_gene: TRBJ2-7; v_gene: TRBV5-1; CDR3nt: TGCGCCAGCAGCGGGAGCCTCTACGAGCAGTACTTC; CDR3aa: CASSGSLYEQYF
abundance: few; d_gene: -; j_gene: TRBJ1-3; v_gene: TRBV19; CDR3nt: TGTGCCAGTAGTGCCCCGGGACGGGACTCTGGAAACACCATATATTTT; CDR3aa: CASSAPGRDSGNTIYF
abundance: -; d_gene: TRBD1; j_gene: TRBJ2-7; v_gene: TRBV5-1; CDR3nt: TGCGCCAGCAGCCCCGGGACAGCCTCCTACGAGCAGTACTTC; CDR3aa: CASSPGTASYEQYF
abundance: -; d_gene: -; j_gene: TRBJ2-1; v_gene: TRBV2; CDR3nt: TGTGCCAGTGTCCGGGACACGACTTCCAATGAGCAGTTCTTC; CDR3aa: CASVRDTTSNEQFF
abundance: -; d_gene: -; j_gene: TRBJ2-7; v_gene: TRBV5-1; CDR3nt: TGCGCCAGCAGCGTGGGGGCTGAGAAGTACGAGCAGTACTTC; CDR3aa: CASSVGAEKYEQYF
abundance: -; d_gene: TRBD1; j_gene: TRBJ2-7; v_gene: TRBV2; CDR3nt: TGTGCCAGCAGTGCCCCGGGACAGGGCAGGGTACACGAGCAGTACTTC; CDR3aa: CASSAPGQGRVHEQYF
abundance: -; d_gene: TRBD1; j_gene: TRBJ2-1; v_gene: TRBV7-2; CDR3nt: TGTGCCAGCAGCCGCGGACAGGGACTTTACAATGAGCAGTTCTTC; CDR3aa: CASSRGQGLYNEQFF
abundance: once; d_gene: -; j_gene: TRBJ1-5; v_gene: TRBV19; CDR3nt: TGTGCCAGTAGTGCAACCGGGACGGTCGTCAATCAGCCCCAGCATTTT; CDR3aa: CASSATGTVVNQPQHF
abundance: -; d_gene: TRBD1; j_gene: TRBJ1-5; v_gene: TRBV19; CDR3nt: TGTGCCAGTAGTCCCCAGGGGGTTAGCAATCAGCCCCAGCATTTT; CDR3aa: CASSPQGVSNQPQHF